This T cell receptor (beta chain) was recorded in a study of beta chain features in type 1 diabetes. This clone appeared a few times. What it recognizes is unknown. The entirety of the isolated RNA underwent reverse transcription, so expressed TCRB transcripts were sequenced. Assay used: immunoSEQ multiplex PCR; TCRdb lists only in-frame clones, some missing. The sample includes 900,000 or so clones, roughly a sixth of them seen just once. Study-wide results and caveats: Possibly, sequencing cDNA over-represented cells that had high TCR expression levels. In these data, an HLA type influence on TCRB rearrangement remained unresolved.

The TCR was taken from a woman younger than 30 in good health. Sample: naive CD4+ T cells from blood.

The CDR3, as DNA: TGTGCCAGCAGTTACCCCGGGTCCGCTGGAAACACCATATATTTT. Translation gives CASSYPGSAGNTIYF. The genes are TRBV6-5 and TRBJ1-3; D gene uncertain. The germline V and J ends were trimmed by 2 bases and 2 bases, with 10 bases remaining between them. Germline V gene data show CDR1 as MNHEY and CDR2 as SVGAGI. The CDR3 covers 15 residues.